The clone carrying this TCR beta chain was counted many times. Per the study methods: Using reference gene primer amplification, nucleated cell counts were estimated. TCRdb keeps only in-frame clones here, not all; method: immunoSEQ multiplex PCR. From that table come the V and J calls and clone size; the DNA was used to work out D and trimming. This sample has about 110,000 clones; 70% to 80% occur once, and the top ten carry 0.75% to 1%. CDR1 SGHRS and CDR2 YFSETQ come from the germline V gene. Trimming removed 4 bases from V and 0 bases from J; junction bases left unmatched: 3. The CDR3 loop spans 16 amino acids. This sample was taken from a study of blood T cell repertoires in COVID-19. On the study more broadly: Donors in the United States, Italy and Spain gave samples during acute or convalescent COVID-19. T cells, B-cell-depleted T cells, or PBMCs provided the cDNA or gDNA that served as material.

This chain connects TRBV5-1 to TRBJ1-4, with TRBD1 identical over 10 bases. This sequence was found in a human donor with acute or convalescent COVID-19. The donor label of this sample is uncertain. The material sequenced was peripheral blood. DNA for the CDR3: TGCGCCAGCAGCGGAGGACAGGGGGCAACTAATGAAAAACTGTTTTTT. Its translation: CASSGGQGATNEKLFF.